The 7 T cell receptor beta chains reported below all come from one sample, sequenced in a study of blood T cell repertoires in COVID-19. TCRdb keeps only in-frame clones here, not all; method: immunoSEQ multiplex PCR. Here the sample spans 200,000 to 250,000 clones, 70% to 90% being singletons. What was sequenced was peripheral blood. All receptors derive from a man aged 40-50 years with acute or convalescent COVID-19.

For the CDR3, the DNA is TGCAGTGCTAGTTTTGGAGGGAACTATGGCTACACCTTC. This sequence encodes CSASFGGNYGYTF. The chain combines TRBV20-1 with TRBJ1-2; no definite D call. The V gene's germline CDR1 is DFQATT and CDR2 SNEGSKA (reference sequence). V gave up 3 bases and J gave up 2 bases, with 10 bases separating them. The CDR3 totals 13 residues.

The chain combines TRBV6-5 with TRBJ1-2; no firm D call. Trimming took 2 bases from V and 0 from J, leaving 7 bases between them. The germline CDR1 and CDR2 sequences are MNHEY and SVGAGI. The length of the CDR3 is 14 residues. The CDR3 coding sequence is TGTGCCAGCAGTTACGCTCACTCTAACTATGGCTACACCTTC. This codes for CASSYAHSNYGYTF.

The chain uses TRBV5-4 and TRBJ1-5; 8 nucleotides match TRBD1. CDR3 size: 14 residues. The V and J ends lost 3 bases and 5 bases, in that order; junction bases with no gene match: 4. CDR1 is SGHNT, CDR2 YYREEE, per germline (reference sequence). CDR3 residues: CASSSGGADQPQHF. The CDR3, as DNA: TGTGCCAGCAGCTCAGGGGGCGCGGATCAGCCCCAGCATTTT.

The CDR3 sequence is CASSLSLAGGTDTQYF. CDR3 bases: TGCGCCAGCAGCCTGTCATTAGCGGGGGGGACAGATACGCAGTATTTT. The gene calls are TRBV4-1 and TRBJ2-3, with 11 bases lining up with TRBD2. This CDR3 has 16 amino acids. Germline lookup yields CDR1 MGHRA and CDR2 YSYEKL. The V gene end was trimmed by 4 bases and the J gene end by 3 bases; junction bases not matched to a gene: 6.

The chain combines TRBV24-1 with TRBJ1-1; D is perhaps TRBD1 (6 bases). This CDR3 contains 13 residues. The V end was cut by 8 bases, the J end by 2 bases, with 11 bases between. Germline values: CDR1 KGHDR, CDR2 SFDVKD. CDR3 sequence reads: CATMKDSNTEAFF. Here the CDR3 DNA reads TGTGCCACCATGAAGGACAGCAACACTGAAGCTTTCTTT.

This clone has just one count. The genes are TRBV7-3 and TRBJ1-1, with D possibly TRBD1 on 5 matching bases. Germline V gives CDR1 SGHTA, CDR2 FQGTGA. This CDR3 spans 15 amino acids. V lost 2 bases to trimming and J lost 4 bases, with 14 bases between them. CDR3 amino acids: CASSLQGPQGTEAFF. CDR3 nucleotide sequence: TGTGCCAGCAGCTTACAAGGCCCCCAGGGCACTGAAGCTTTCTTT. The whole variable domain, filled in from reference TRBV7-3 and TRBJ1-1, reads GAGVSQTPSNKVTEKGKYVELRCDPISGHTALYWYRQSLGQGPEFLIYFQGTGAADDSGLPNDRFFAVRPEGSVSTLKIQRTERGDSAVYLCASSLQGPQGTEAFFGQGTRLTVV.

The V and J genes are TRBV7-2 and TRBJ1-1; TRBD1 might be the D (5 bases). This CDR3 is 13 amino acids long. The ends were cut back, 2 bases at V and 7 bases at J, with 11 bases in the middle. The germline V gene has CDR1 SGHTA and CDR2 FQGNSA. CDR3 protein: CASSLRGNGEAFF. The CDR3 nucleotides are TGTGCCAGCAGCTTAAGGGGAAATGGTGAAGCTTTCTTT.